The TCR beta chain under discussion was sequenced for a study of CD8+ T cells in alopecia areata. Turning to the study itself: Treated patients received oral tofacitinib, 5 to 10 mg twice daily. It was 6 to 18 months of tofacitinib, and then there were 6 months off drug.

Study outcomes and limitations: Compared with mice, patients displayed less clear TCR sharing, possibly for HLA-related reasons. Sequence data from scalp samples additionally include resident alphabeta T cells of normal skin.

Worth noting for this clone: The antigen is not known.

Sequencing templates came from extracted RNA that was reverse transcribed into cDNA. Sequenced by immunoSEQ multiplex PCR; TCRdb stores in-frame clones only, minus some. The sample carries about 69,000 clones, roughly 60% recorded once. Trimming stripped 1 base from V and 3 bases from J, with 9 bases between. The germline gives CDR1 MGHRA, CDR2 YSYEKL. This CDR3 is 14 amino acids long. The gene calls are TRBV4-1 and TRBJ1-1, with a weak D call TRBD1 (5 bases). The input for sequencing was CD8+ T cells sorted from blood, taken at week 0. The receptor's source is a human donor with alopecia areata. DNA of the CDR3: TGCGCCAGCAGCCAAGTTCCGGGGGACACTGAAGCTTTCTTT. Its protein is CASSQVPGDTEAFF.